Reported below is one T cell receptor beta chain. The target antigen is unknown. Sequencing used immunoSEQ multiplex PCR; TCRdb keeps in-frame clones, though not all of them. This table holds about 140,000 clones, around 90% found once. The sample is drawn from a study of T cell responses to AZD1222 COVID-19 vaccine. Regarding the study as a whole: Repertoire sampling happened only post peak T cell response. Females made up more of the donors, who were largely white British, and clonal diversity may have come out too low.

The J segment lost 3 bases and the V segment lost 2 bases, leaving 3 bases of the junction unmatched. Germline V gene lookup returns CDR1 MNHEY and CDR2 SMNVEV (reference sequence). The CDR3 is 14 residues long. Specimen: peripheral blood, collected on day 0 of AZD1222 vaccination. The chain couples TRBV27 to TRBJ1-2, with 7 bases that match TRBD1. This clonotype was obtained from an adult in good health. CDR3 residues: CASSLKGQYYGYTF. The CDR3 DNA sequence: TGTGCCAGCAGTTTAAAGGGACAGTACTATGGCTACACCTTC.